The 6 T cell receptor beta chains presented below share a single source sample, sequenced in a study of control samples from healthy donors and cancer patients. Sequenced by immunoSEQ multiplex PCR; TCRdb stores in-frame clones only, minus some. The sample records 60,000 to 100,000 clones, approximately 90% being singletons. Sequencing used blood. These receptors originate from a man aged 50 to 60 in good health.

This rearrangement joins TRBV5-6 to TRBJ2-5; D is perhaps TRBD1 (5 bases). This CDR3 contains 11 residues. The ends were cut back, 7 bases at V and 4 bases at J, with 8 bases in the middle. From germline, CDR1 is SGHDT and CDR2 YYEEEE. CDR3 sequence (DNA): TGTGCCAGCGGCAGGGTAGAGACCCAGTACTTC. Protein: CASGRVETQYF.

The CDR3 DNA sequence: TGTGCCACCAGCAGAGAGGCAGAAGAGGACAGTACCTACGAGCAGTACTTC. Translation gives CATSREAEEDSTYEQYF. The chain couples TRBV15 to TRBJ2-7; D is perhaps TRBD1 (6 bases). With 0 bases removed from V and 2 bases from J, the gap between germline ends came to 17 bases. The CDR3 runs to 17 residues. CDR1 is LNHNV, CDR2 YYDKDF, per germline (reference sequence). The complete variable domain, with remaining parts taken from reference TRBV15 and TRBJ2-7, reads DAMVIQNPRYQVTQFGKPVTLSCSQTLNHNVMYWYQQKSSQAPKLLFHYYDKDFNNEADTPDNFQSRRPNTSFCFLDIRSPGLGDTAMYLCATSREAEEDSTYEQYFGPGTRLTVT.

Regarding this clone: Additional DNA sequences in this sample encode the identical CDR3. The genes are TRBV9 and TRBJ2-3; 12 bases fit TRBD2. The V gene end was trimmed by 2 bases and the J gene end by 3 bases; junction bases not matched to a gene: 1. The CDR3 has 15 residues. Per the germline V gene, CDR1 is SGDLS and CDR2 is YYNGEE. The CDR3 sequence: CASSVGLAGTDTQYF. For the CDR3, the DNA is TGTGCCAGCAGCGTCGGACTAGCGGGAACAGATACGCAGTATTTT.

This clone occurred once. At one of its ends the junction is not consistent with the germline gene, which may arise from a read error. The chain recombines TRBV6-1 with TRBJ2-1; 9 positions match TRBD2. CDR3 length: 17 residues. Looked up from germline, CDR1 is MNHNS and CDR2 is SASEGT. The CDR3 DNA follows: TGTGCCAGCAGTGAACTTAGGACGAGCGGGGGGTATTTTGAGCAGCTCTTC. It encodes CASSELRTSGGYFEQLF.

The J gene is TRBJ1-1, the V gene TRBV28, with D possibly TRBD1 on 6 matching bases. The CDR3 covers 13 residues. The V gene lost 8 bases and the J gene lost 1 base, with 11 bases spanning the gap. Germline values: CDR1 MDHEN, CDR2 SYDVKM. DNA of the CDR3: TGTGCCAGCGAGGGACACCCGAACACTGAAGCTTTCTTT. The encoded protein is CASEGHPNTEAFF.

The chain is built from TRBV6-6 and TRBJ1-1; TRBD1 is a possible D gene (5 bases). V shed 5 bases and J shed 4 bases, with 17 bases lying between them. Per germline, CDR1 MNHNY and CDR2 SVGAGI (reference sequence). The CDR3 totals 15 residues. The DNA for the CDR3 is TGTGCCAGCAGTCCCTGGGGCAGGGTGGGCACTGAAGCTTTCTTT. Translation: CASSPWGRVGTEAFF.